This T cell receptor beta chain was found in a study of shared clonotypes between healthy human individuals. Study findings and constraints: Only a few donors were included, so the genetic and exposure-history diversity represented was limited.

Per germline, CDR1 LNHNV and CDR2 YYDKDF (reference sequence). Trimming cost V 3 bases and J 1 base; bases outside gene matches: 5. The CDR3 has 15 amino acids. Worth noting for this clone: The antigen is undetermined.

Every subset's genomic DNA went evenly onto several immunoSEQ plates. When replicate PCRs were run on sorted subsets, they used 200 ng DNA, some 29,000 T cell genomes. Sequenced by immunoSEQ multiplex PCR; TCRdb stores in-frame clones only, minus some. The data show hundreds of thousands of clones, with about three quarters seen just once and 1.5% to 2% held by the top ten. Sequencing was carried out using memory CD4+ T cells sorted from blood. As to subset: CD45RA-negative fraction. The V call is TRBV15, the J call TRBJ2-5; 7 positions agree with TRBD1. This TCR was sampled from a woman in her 30s in good health. The CDR3 protein is CATSRETGAQETQYF. The CDR3 DNA is TGTGCCACCAGCAGGGAAACAGGGGCCCAAGAGACCCAGTACTTC.